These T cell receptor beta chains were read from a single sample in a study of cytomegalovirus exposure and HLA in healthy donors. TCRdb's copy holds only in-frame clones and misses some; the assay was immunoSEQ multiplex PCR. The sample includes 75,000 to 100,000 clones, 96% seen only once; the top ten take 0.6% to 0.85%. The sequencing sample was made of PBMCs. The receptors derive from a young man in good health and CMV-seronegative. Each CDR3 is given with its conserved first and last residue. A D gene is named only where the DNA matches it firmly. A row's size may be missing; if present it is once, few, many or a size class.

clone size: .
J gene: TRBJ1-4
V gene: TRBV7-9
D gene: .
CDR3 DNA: TGTGCCAGCAGCTTAGTGGGTCCAGCGGAAAAACTGTTTTTT
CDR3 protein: CASSLVGPAEKLFF

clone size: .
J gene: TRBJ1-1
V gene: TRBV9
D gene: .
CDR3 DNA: TGTGCCAGCAGCGTAGATGGGGCTATGAACACTGAAGCTTTCTTT
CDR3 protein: CASSVDGAMNTEAFF

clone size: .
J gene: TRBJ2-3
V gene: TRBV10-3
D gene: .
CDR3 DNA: TGTGCCATCAGTGGAACTTCAGGGGATGGCACAGATACGCAGTATTTT
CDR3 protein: CAISGTSGDGTDTQYF

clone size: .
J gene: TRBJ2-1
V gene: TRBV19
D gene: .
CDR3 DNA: TGTGCCAGTAGCCAGGCTGGAGAGCAGTTCTTC
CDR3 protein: CASSQAGEQFF

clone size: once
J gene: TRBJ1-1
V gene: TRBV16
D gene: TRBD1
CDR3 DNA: TGTGCCAGCAGACTGACAGGGAGGACTGAAGCTTTCTTT
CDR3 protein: CASRLTGRTEAFF

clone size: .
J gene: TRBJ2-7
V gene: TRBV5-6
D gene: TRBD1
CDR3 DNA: TGTGCCAGCAGCTTGGGGGACAGGGGCACCTACGAGCAGTACTTC
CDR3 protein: CASSLGDRGTYEQYF

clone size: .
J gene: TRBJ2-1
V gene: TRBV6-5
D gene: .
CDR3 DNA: TGTGCCAGCAGCCCCGCAACCGGTTACAATGAGCAGTTCTTC
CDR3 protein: CASSPATGYNEQFF

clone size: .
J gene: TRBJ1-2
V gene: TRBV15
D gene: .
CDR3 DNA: TGTGCCACCAGCTCCCAGACAGGCAGTTATGGCTACACCTTC
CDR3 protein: CATSSQTGSYGYTF

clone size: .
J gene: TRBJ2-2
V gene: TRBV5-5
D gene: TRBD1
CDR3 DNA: TGTGCCAGCAGCTTGGAGCGACAGGGGGCTTCGGCGAACACCGGGGAGCTGTTTTTT
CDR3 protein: CASSLERQGASANTGELFF

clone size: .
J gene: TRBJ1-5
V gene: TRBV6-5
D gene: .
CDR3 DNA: TGTGCCAGCAGTCGCCAGGCGGGTCAGCCCCAGCATTTT
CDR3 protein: CASSRQAGQPQHF

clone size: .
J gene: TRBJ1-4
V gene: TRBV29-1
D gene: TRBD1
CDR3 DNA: TGCAGCGTTTGCCAGGGGGCGGAAGAAAAACTGTTTTTT
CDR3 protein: CSVCQGAEEKLFF

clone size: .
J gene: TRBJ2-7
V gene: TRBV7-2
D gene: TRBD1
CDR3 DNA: TGTGCCAGCAGCTACTCGGACAGGGCGGCCGAGCAGTACTTC
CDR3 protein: CASSYSDRAAEQYF

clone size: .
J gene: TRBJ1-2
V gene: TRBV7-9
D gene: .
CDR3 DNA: TGTGCCAGCAGCGCCGGCGGGCTGGTGGGTGGCTACACCTTC
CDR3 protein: CASSAGGLVGGYTF

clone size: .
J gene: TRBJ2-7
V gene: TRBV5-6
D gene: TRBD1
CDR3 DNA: TGTGCCAGCAGTCCCGGGACAGGCGGCGAGCAGTACTTC
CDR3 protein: CASSPGTGGEQYF

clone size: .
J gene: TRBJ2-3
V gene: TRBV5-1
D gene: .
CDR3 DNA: TGCGCCAGCAATTCGGGGAGACCTAGCACAGATACGCAGTATTTT
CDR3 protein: CASNSGRPSTDTQYF

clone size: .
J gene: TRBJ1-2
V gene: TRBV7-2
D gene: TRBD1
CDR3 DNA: TGTGCCAGCAGCCAATCCGGGACAGGATTCCCGTACTATGGCTACACCTTC
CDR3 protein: CASSQSGTGFPYYGYTF